A single sample is the source of the 9 T cell receptor beta chains below, sequenced in a study of blood T cell repertoires in COVID-19. TCRdb's copy holds only in-frame clones and misses some; the assay was immunoSEQ multiplex PCR. The sample includes about 250,000 clones, 83% of them seen just once. Sample: PBMCs or T cells enriched from blood (not recorded which). Receptors originate from a woman aged 40 to 50 who had been exposed to COVID-19.

The rearrangement joins TRBV5-6 to TRBJ1-1; possibly TRBD1 for D (5 bases). The CDR3 consists of 15 residues. With 4 bases removed from V and 5 bases from J, the gap between germline ends came to 18 bases. CDR1 SGHDT and CDR2 YYEEEE come from the germline V gene. CDR3: CASSPGMGGDTEAFF. DNA for the CDR3: TGTGCCAGCAGCCCTGGGATGGGGGGTGATACTGAAGCTTTCTTT.

This chain links TRBV7-9 with TRBJ1-1; the match to TRBD1 covers 8 bases. The V segment lost 10 bases and the J segment 5 bases; nucleotides outside the gene matches: 12. This CDR3 has 14 amino acids. Germline V lookup: CDR1 SEHNR, CDR2 FQNEAQ (reference sequence). The CDR3 DNA reads as TGTGCCATCAGGGATGACAGGGGCTATACTGAAGCTTTCTTT. Its translation: CAIRDDRGYTEAFF.

This chain connects TRBV6-5 to TRBJ2-7; 7 nucleotides line up with TRBD1. Per germline, CDR1 MNHEY and CDR2 SVGAGI. The CDR3 contains 15 residues. The V and J ends lost 2 bases and 2 bases, in that order; junction bases with no gene match: 6. CDR3 residues: CASSYDRDSTYEQYF. The CDR3 nucleotides are TGTGCCAGCAGTTACGACCGGGACAGCACCTACGAGCAGTACTTC.

This chain joins TRBV5-6 and TRBJ1-5, with D perhaps matching TRBD1 (6 bases). V shed 0 bases and J shed 5 bases, with 18 bases lying between them. This CDR3 comprises 17 residues. CDR1 is SGHDT, CDR2 YYEEEE, per germline. The CDR3: CASSLDTTGPRDQPQHF. The CDR3 DNA reads TGTGCCAGCAGCTTGGACACTACAGGGCCCCGCGATCAGCCCCAGCATTTT.

This clone was picked up a small number of times. V usage is TRBV2 and J usage is TRBJ1-4; 8 nucleotides line up with TRBD1. Per germline, CDR1 SNHLY and CDR2 FYNNEI. The CDR3 loop spans 14 amino acids. Germline trimming cut 6 bases from V and 8 bases from J; bases unmatched to any gene: 8. The CDR3 spells CASRAGTGKEKLFF. CDR3 nucleotide sequence: TGTGCCAGCAGGGCCGGGACAGGTAAAGAAAAACTGTTTTTT.

V gene TRBV7-2 combines with J gene TRBJ2-7; 8 bases align to TRBD2. V shed 1 base and J 2 bases; nucleotides not matched to a gene: 4. CDR3 length: 15 residues. CDR1 is SGHTA, CDR2 FQGNSA, per germline. The CDR3 DNA follows: TGTGCCAGCAGCTTAGGTAGCGGGGATACCTACGAGCAGTACTTC. Translation gives CASSLGSGDTYEQYF.

The chain has TRBV4-1 and TRBJ2-5; D gene uncertain. CDR1 MGHRA and CDR2 YSYEKL come from the germline V gene. This CDR3 has 15 residues. Trimming took off 3 bases at V and 1 base at J, with 12 bases between the two ends. DNA for the CDR3: TGCGCCAGCAGCCATCGAGCCGTCCTCCAAGAGACCCAGTACTTC. Translating it yields CASSHRAVLQETQYF.

This clone has more than one count but fewer than ten. The rearrangement uses TRBV9 and TRBJ1-6, with 7 bases that match TRBD1. The CDR3 loop spans 14 amino acids. Germline CDR1 SGDLS, CDR2 YYNGEE. Trimming took 4 bases from V and 7 from J; bases not matched to a gene: 5. CDR3 in DNA: TGTGCCAGCAGCCAACAGGGGACAAATTCACCCCTCCACTTT. Its translation: CASSQQGTNSPLHF.

This chain links TRBV3-1 (or the pseudogene TRBV3-2) with TRBJ2-1; 8 nucleotides match TRBD1. Germline loops: CDR1 LGHDT, CDR2 YNNKEL (reference sequence). The ends lost 10 bases at V and 0 bases at J; junction bases unmatched: 17. There are 18 residues in the CDR3. Written as DNA, the CDR3 is TGTGCCAAGGACAGGGAGGCACCAATAGCCCCCTCCTACAATGAGCAGTTCTTC. Amino acids: CAKDREAPIAPSYNEQFF.